This T cell receptor (beta chain) originates from a study of blood T cell repertoires in COVID-19. Study-wide context: COVID-19 samples from acute and convalescent phases originated in the United States, Italy and Spain.

Sequenced by immunoSEQ multiplex PCR; TCRdb stores in-frame clones only, minus some. Found here are about 110,000 clones, roughly 88% of them singletons; the top ten hold around 0.81%. Germline V gene data show CDR1 as MDHEN and CDR2 as SYDVKM. V lost 3 bases to trimming and J lost 1 base, with 13 bases between them. This CDR3 is 16 amino acids long. The rearrangement links TRBV28 to TRBJ2-1; tentative D call: TRBD1 (5 bases). This receptor was identified in a woman in her fifties or sixties with active or convalescent COVID-19. The sample consisted of peripheral blood. CDR3 loop: CASSFLGAQSYNEQFF. CDR3 nucleotide sequence: TGTGCCAGCAGTTTTCTTGGGGCCCAATCCTACAATGAGCAGTTCTTC.